The 11 T cell receptor beta chains below all came from one sample that was sequenced in a study of cytomegalovirus exposure and HLA in healthy donors. Generated by immunoSEQ multiplex PCR, the TCRdb table keeps only in-frame clones and is missing some. Of 250,000 or so clones in the sample, roughly 87% were seen once. The sequenced material came from PBMCs. The receptors stem from a man younger than 35 in good health and CMV-seropositive.

The chain carries TRBV28 and TRBJ2-7, with D perhaps being TRBD1 or TRBD2 (5 bases each). Germline V gene lookup returns CDR1 MDHEN and CDR2 SYDVKM. Trimming took off 7 bases at V and 2 bases at J, with 12 bases between the two ends. The CDR3 length is 13 residues. The CDR3 protein is CASIRDGAYEQYF. The DNA of the CDR3 is TGTGCCAGCATTAGGGACGGAGCCTACGAGCAGTACTTC.

This rearrangement joins TRBV7-9 to TRBJ1-2; 8 bases align to TRBD1. Germline V gene lookup returns CDR1 SEHNR and CDR2 FQNEAQ (reference sequence). J was trimmed by 2 bases and V by 3 bases; bases with no gene match: 5. The CDR3 covers 15 residues. This chain's CDR3 is CASSLVGQDNYGYTF. The CDR3, as DNA: TGTGCCAGCAGCTTGGTGGGACAGGACAACTATGGCTACACCTTC.

The genes are TRBV6-1 and TRBJ1-5, with D unresolved. Per germline, CDR1 MNHNS and CDR2 SASEGT. CDR3 length: 14 amino acids. Deletions cut 5 bases from V and 0 bases from J, with 8 bases between. This CDR3 is CASSLATSNQPQHF. CDR3 nucleotides: TGTGCCAGCAGTTTGGCAACTAGCAATCAGCCCCAGCATTTT.

This sequence joins TRBV30 and TRBJ1-1, with D possibly matching TRBD1 (5 bases). Deletions cut 4 bases from V and 1 base from J, with 16 bases between. This CDR3 is 15 amino acids long. CDR1 and CDR2 (germline): GTSNPN, SVGIG (reference sequence). Here the CDR3 DNA reads TGTGCCTGGATATCGGGGGTCGGGAGGAACACTGAAGCTTTCTTT. Protein product: CAWISGVGRNTEAFF.

The CDR3 coding sequence is TGTGCCAGCAGCTTTGGGGACCCTTACACTGAAGCTTTCTTT. Its protein is CASSFGDPYTEAFF. The chain uses TRBV5-4 and TRBJ1-1, with D possibly being TRBD1 (5 bases). This CDR3 is 14 amino acids long. Trimming removed 2 bases at V and 3 bases at J, with 11 bases between. Germline V lookup: CDR1 SGHNT, CDR2 YYREEE (reference sequence).

V is TRBV18 and J is TRBJ2-2; 7 bases are a match to TRBD1. Per germline, CDR1 KGHSH and CDR2 LQKENI. The CDR3 is made up of 15 amino acids. Trimming took 6 bases from V and 6 from J; bases not matched to a gene: 10. The CDR3 sequence: CASSQTGMISGELFF. Written as DNA, the CDR3 is TGTGCCAGCTCCCAGACAGGGATGATATCCGGGGAGCTGTTTTTT.

The chain joins TRBV2 to TRBJ1-2, with a weak D call TRBD1 (5 bases). Per germline, CDR1 SNHLY and CDR2 FYNNEI. CDR3 length: 15 residues. V lost 3 bases and J lost 4, with 15 bases in between. As DNA, the CDR3 is TGTGCCAGCAGTGAGGCGGGGGGTATCAGCTATGGCTACACCTTC. It specifies CASSEAGGISYGYTF.

V and J are TRBV5-1 and TRBJ2-1; D is unresolved. CDR1 is SGHRS and CDR2 is YFSETQ in the germline V gene. Trimming shortened V by 3 bases and J by 4 bases, and 20 bases separated the two germline ends. The CDR3 is 17 amino acids. CDR3 region: CASSWMGMDGTYNEQFF. CDR3 coding DNA: TGCGCCAGCAGCTGGATGGGGATGGACGGAACATACAATGAGCAGTTCTTC.

The chain recombines TRBV5-6 with TRBJ1-5; no clear D. CDR3 length equals 15 residues. Trimming cost V 7 bases and J 7 bases, with 21 bases left between them. Germline V gene lookup returns CDR1 SGHDT and CDR2 YYEEEE. CDR3 in amino acids: CASRSSVSPRQPQHF. The DNA of the CDR3 is TGTGCCAGCCGGTCGTCCGTTTCCCCACGGCAGCCCCAGCATTTT.

The genes are TRBV5-1 and TRBJ1-1; D unresolved. In germline, CDR1 is SGHRS, CDR2 YFSETQ. V lost 0 bases and J lost 13, with 10 bases in between. This CDR3 is 11 amino acids long. CDR3 bases: TGCGCCAGCAGCTTGGCTGGGTTGGATTTCTTT. The encoded protein is CASSLAGLDFF.

V is TRBV18 and J is TRBJ1-2, with 7 positions matching TRBD1. The CDR3 is 15 amino acids. Trimming took 1 base from V and 4 from J; bases not matched to a gene: 6. Germline values: CDR1 KGHSH, CDR2 LQKENI. The CDR3 spells CASSPLTGDRYGYTF. CDR3 coding DNA: TGTGCCAGCTCACCACTCACAGGGGATCGCTATGGCTACACCTTC.